Listed below are T cell receptor beta chains from one sample, sequenced in a study of CD8 T cells in Susac syndrome. MiXCR, applied by TCRdb to the immunoSEQ multiplex PCR reads, yields one record per CDR3 protein. Among fewer than 350,000 distinct CDR3 sequences listed, 89% were seen once. The sequenced sample consisted of CD8+ T cells from PBMCs. All receptors derive from a human donor with multiple sclerosis. The CDR3 runs from the conserved cysteine through the conserved F or W. Each record gives: clone size, V gene, J gene, D gene, CDR3 DNA, CDR3 protein. The D gene is left open where the match is weak. Clone size appears in some rows only: once, few, many, or a class for an expanded clone.

-,TRBV30,TRBJ2-5,-,TGTGCCTACTTGGCATTATCGGAGACCCAGTACTTC,CAYLALSETQYF
-,TRBV10-3,TRBJ2-1,TRBD1,TGTGCCATCAGTGAACAGGGGAACAATGAGCAGTTCTTC,CAISEQGNNEQFF
-,TRBV20-1,TRBJ2-5,TRBD2,TGCAGTGCAAGTAGCGGGGGGGCGTCGGAGACCCAGTACTTC,CSASSGGASETQYF
-,TRBV12-3/TRBV12-4,TRBJ2-1,TRBD2,TGTGCCAGCCGCCCGGGGGGGGCAGGGGAGCAGTTCTTC,CASRPGGAGEQFF
once,TRBV2,TRBJ2-1,TRBD2,TGTGCCAGCAGATACAGCGGGGGGGCTAACTACAATGAGCAGTTCTTC,CASRYSGGANYNEQFF
-,TRBV29-1,TRBJ2-7,-,TGCAGCGTCATACGGGGTTCTAGGAGCTCCTACGAGCAGTACTTC,CSVIRGSRSSYEQYF
-,TRBV7-9,TRBJ1-2,-,TGTGCCAGCAGCCCCAGACAGGAGGCCCTTGGCTACACCTTC,CASSPRQEALGYTF
few,TRBV4-3,TRBJ2-7,TRBD1,TGCGCCAGCAGCCAGGGGACAGGGAAAGACGAGCAGTACTTC,CASSQGTGKDEQYF
-,TRBV7-2,TRBJ2-7,-,TGTGCCAGCAGCTTAGCGCTATTCGGGCCTAAGGACGAGCAGTACTTC,CASSLALFGPKDEQYF
-,TRBV15,TRBJ2-1,-,TGTGCCACCAGCAGGGCCCGGGACTCAAACAATGAGCAGTTCTTC,CATSRARDSNNEQFF
once,TRBV30,TRBJ2-2,-,TGTGCCTGGAGTGTACTTAGGGAGACCGGGGAGCTGTTTTTT,CAWSVLRETGELFF
-,TRBV4-3,TRBJ1-6,-,TGCGCCAGCAGCCAAGACGGGACTTATAATTCACCCCTCCACTTT,CASSQDGTYNSPLHF